This T cell receptor beta chain derives from a study of blood T cell repertoires in COVID-19. Study-level background: There were acute and convalescent COVID-19 samples, and they came from the United States, Italy and Spain. The cDNA or gDNA used as material had been derived from T cells, B-cell-depleted T cells, or PBMCs.

From germline, CDR1 is LNHNV and CDR2 YYDKDF (reference sequence). V lost 3 bases, J lost 2 bases, and 9 bases stayed unmatched. This CDR3 comprises 19 residues. Study processing details: Estimated nucleated cell counts came from reference gene primer amplification. Profiling relied on immunoSEQ multiplex PCR, and the TCRdb table lists in-frame clones only, not all of them. V and J calls and clone size are those listed in that table; D and trimming were worked out from the DNA. This sample has about 50,000 clones, with about 85% found just once. This receptor was taken from a woman in her sixties with acute or convalescent COVID-19. Sequencing input: peripheral blood. This rearrangement joins TRBV15 to TRBJ2-6; 11 bases agree with TRBD1. The CDR3 sequence: CATSRERDRGSPGANVLTF. CDR3 nucleotide sequence: TGTGCCACCAGCAGGGAACGGGACAGGGGGAGTCCTGGGGCCAACGTCCTGACTTTC.